A selection of T cell receptor beta chains follows, all from one sample in a study of CD4+ T cells in melanoma. The table came from immunoSEQ multiplex PCR; TCRdb's copy has only in-frame clones and leaves some out. The sample consists of around 100,000 clones, 92% of them appearing once. The sample taken for sequencing was peripheral blood. The receptors derive from a human donor with melanoma. The CDR3 runs from the conserved cysteine through the conserved F or W. Fields, in order: V gene, J gene, clone size, D gene, CDR3 protein, CDR3 DNA. The D gene is left open where the match is weak. Some rows have no size entry. The others give once, few or many, or a class for an expanded clone.

V gene: TRBV7-8; J gene: TRBJ2-7; clone size: .; D gene: TRBD1; CDR3 protein: CASRPNRGGIYEQYF; CDR3 DNA: TGTGCCAGCAGACCCAACAGGGGTGGGATCTACGAGCAGTACTTC
V gene: TRBV6-5; J gene: TRBJ2-7; clone size: .; D gene: .; CDR3 protein: CASSYSLYRSYEQYF; CDR3 DNA: TGTGCCAGCAGTTACTCCCTATACAGGTCCTACGAGCAGTACTTC
V gene: TRBV2; J gene: TRBJ2-3; clone size: .; D gene: .; CDR3 protein: CASSVTPGDTQYF; CDR3 DNA: TGTGCCAGCAGTGTCACACCCGGGGATACGCAGTATTTT
V gene: TRBV9; J gene: TRBJ2-3; clone size: .; D gene: TRBD2; CDR3 protein: CASSGTSAGGSTDTQYF; CDR3 DNA: TGTGCCAGCAGCGGAACCTCAGCGGGGGGGAGCACAGATACGCAGTATTTT
V gene: TRBV28; J gene: TRBJ1-1; clone size: few; D gene: .; CDR3 protein: CATRGGRHTEAFF; CDR3 DNA: TGTGCCACCCGGGGGGGAAGGCACACTGAAGCTTTCTTT
V gene: TRBV6-4; J gene: TRBJ2-2; clone size: .; D gene: .; CDR3 protein: CASSDHANTGELFF; CDR3 DNA: TGTGCCAGCAGTGACCACGCGAACACCGGGGAGCTGTTTTTT
V gene: TRBV11-1; J gene: TRBJ2-1; clone size: .; D gene: TRBD2; CDR3 protein: CASSFSGGGYNEQFF; CDR3 DNA: TGTGCCAGCAGCTTTAGCGGGGGAGGATACAATGAGCAGTTCTTC
V gene: TRBV7-2; J gene: TRBJ2-5; clone size: .; D gene: .; CDR3 protein: CASSSLRVTQETQYF; CDR3 DNA: TGTGCCAGCAGCTCACTCAGGGTCACCCAAGAGACCCAGTACTTC
V gene: TRBV27; J gene: TRBJ1-1; clone size: .; D gene: .; CDR3 protein: CASRSIRGAKRVQAFF; CDR3 DNA: TGTGCCAGCAGATCAATAAGGGGCGCGAAAAGGGTCCAAGCTTTCTTT
V gene: TRBV9; J gene: TRBJ1-2; clone size: .; D gene: .; CDR3 protein: CASSPTGVPNYGYTF; CDR3 DNA: TGTGCCAGCAGCCCTACCGGGGTTCCCAACTATGGCTACACCTTC
V gene: TRBV11-2; J gene: TRBJ1-1; clone size: .; D gene: TRBD1; CDR3 protein: CASSFFLTGTDNTEAFF; CDR3 DNA: TGTGCCAGCAGCTTCTTCCTGACCGGGACAGATAACACTGAAGCTTTCTTT
V gene: TRBV29-1; J gene: TRBJ2-1; clone size: .; D gene: TRBD1; CDR3 protein: CSGATGGSYNEQFF; CDR3 DNA: TGCAGCGGAGCCACAGGGGGCTCCTACAATGAGCAGTTCTTC
V gene: TRBV7-9; J gene: TRBJ1-4; clone size: once; D gene: TRBD1; CDR3 protein: CASSLGQGHKLFF; CDR3 DNA: TGTGCCAGCAGCTTAGGACAGGGGCATAAACTGTTTTTT
V gene: TRBV5-4; J gene: TRBJ1-4; clone size: .; D gene: TRBD1; CDR3 protein: CASSGTGGSATNEKLFF; CDR3 DNA: TGTGCCAGCAGCGGGACAGGGGGCTCGGCGACTAATGAAAAACTGTTTTTT
V gene: TRBV7-3; J gene: TRBJ2-3; clone size: .; D gene: TRBD2; CDR3 protein: CASSALAGGVDTQYF; CDR3 DNA: TGTGCCAGCAGCGCCTTAGCGGGAGGAGTAGATACGCAGTATTTT
V gene: TRBV2; J gene: TRBJ2-7; clone size: .; D gene: .; CDR3 protein: CASSVQVSEQYF; CDR3 DNA: TGTGCCAGCAGTGTGCAAGTCTCCGAGCAGTACTTC
V gene: TRBV4-1; J gene: TRBJ2-2; clone size: .; D gene: TRBD1; CDR3 protein: CASSQGLIRTGVSGELFF; CDR3 DNA: TGCGCCAGCAGCCAAGGGCTTATCAGGACAGGCGTCTCCGGGGAGCTGTTTTTT
V gene: TRBV7-9; J gene: TRBJ2-3; clone size: once; D gene: .; CDR3 protein: CASSLGGGFTDTQYF; CDR3 DNA: TGTGCCAGCAGCTTAGGCGGGGGCTTTACAGATACGCAGTATTTT
V gene: TRBV19; J gene: TRBJ2-3; clone size: .; D gene: .; CDR3 protein: CASSTQTTDNTQYF; CDR3 DNA: TGTGCCAGTAGTACCCAAACGACGGACAATACGCAGTATTTT
V gene: TRBV18; J gene: TRBJ2-7; clone size: .; D gene: .; CDR3 protein: CASSPGASKGNEQYF; CDR3 DNA: TGTGCCAGCTCACCCGGGGCATCTAAAGGAAACGAGCAGTACTTC
V gene: TRBV18; J gene: TRBJ2-7; clone size: .; D gene: TRBD2; CDR3 protein: CASSPSSAGAVGEQYF; CDR3 DNA: TGTGCCAGCTCACCTTCTAGCGCGGGAGCGGTGGGGGAGCAGTACTTC
V gene: TRBV28; J gene: TRBJ1-5; clone size: .; D gene: .; CDR3 protein: CASSFFQTTGTHSNQPQHF; CDR3 DNA: TGTGCCAGCAGTTTTTTCCAGACAACAGGGACCCATAGCAATCAGCCCCAGCATTTT
V gene: TRBV28; J gene: TRBJ2-5; clone size: .; D gene: .; CDR3 protein: CASSLRHGETQYF; CDR3 DNA: TGTGCCAGCAGTTTAAGGCACGGAGAGACCCAGTACTTC
V gene: TRBV2; J gene: TRBJ1-1; clone size: .; D gene: .; CDR3 protein: CASSPMTGSNTEAFF; CDR3 DNA: TGTGCCAGCAGCCCCATGACAGGCTCGAACACTGAAGCTTTCTTT
V gene: TRBV7-2; J gene: TRBJ1-4; clone size: .; D gene: .; CDR3 protein: CASSRGGRVNEKLFF; CDR3 DNA: TGTGCCAGCAGCCGCGGGGGGCGGGTGAATGAAAAACTGTTTTTT
V gene: TRBV4-1; J gene: TRBJ2-7; clone size: once; D gene: TRBD2; CDR3 protein: CASSQDVGSGIDEQYF; CDR3 DNA: TGCGCCAGCAGCCAAGATGTGGGTAGCGGGATAGACGAGCAGTACTTC
V gene: TRBV6-6; J gene: TRBJ1-5; clone size: .; D gene: .; CDR3 protein: CASSYTTQGTHQPQHF; CDR3 DNA: TGTGCCAGCAGTTACACCACGCAAGGGACCCACCAGCCCCAGCATTTT
V gene: TRBV5-5; J gene: TRBJ2-1; clone size: .; D gene: TRBD2; CDR3 protein: CASSLPGGISNEQFF; CDR3 DNA: TGTGCCAGCAGCTTGCCGGGGGGGATCAGCAATGAGCAGTTCTTC
V gene: TRBV2; J gene: TRBJ2-1; clone size: .; D gene: TRBD1; CDR3 protein: CASSEEGQGSAQFF; CDR3 DNA: TGTGCCAGCAGTGAAGAAGGACAGGGGTCCGCGCAGTTCTTC
V gene: TRBV15; J gene: TRBJ1-6; clone size: few; D gene: .; CDR3 protein: CATSTRTGSPLHF; CDR3 DNA: TGTGCCACCAGCACCAGGACGGGGTCACCCCTCCACTTT
V gene: TRBV5-6; J gene: TRBJ2-7; clone size: .; D gene: .; CDR3 protein: CASSPGWGSSYEQYF; CDR3 DNA: TGTGCCAGCAGCCCGGGGTGGGGGAGCTCCTACGAGCAGTACTTC
V gene: TRBV5-1; J gene: TRBJ2-6; clone size: .; D gene: .; CDR3 protein: CASSLPGPSGANVLTF; CDR3 DNA: TGCGCCAGCAGCTTGCCGGGGCCGTCTGGGGCCAACGTCCTGACTTTC
V gene: TRBV25-1; J gene: TRBJ2-3; clone size: .; D gene: TRBD1; CDR3 protein: CASSDPDRGSDTQYF; CDR3 DNA: TGTGCCAGCAGTGACCCCGACAGGGGGTCAGATACGCAGTATTTT
V gene: TRBV13; J gene: TRBJ2-5; clone size: .; D gene: TRBD2; CDR3 protein: CASSPTSGETQYF; CDR3 DNA: TGTGCCAGCAGCCCCACTAGCGGGGAGACCCAGTACTTC
V gene: TRBV6-1; J gene: TRBJ2-3; clone size: .; D gene: TRBD1; CDR3 protein: CASRRGQGKTDTQYF; CDR3 DNA: TGTGCCAGCAGGAGGGGACAGGGTAAAACAGATACGCAGTATTTT
V gene: TRBV7-9; J gene: TRBJ2-7; clone size: .; D gene: .; CDR3 protein: CASSLPGDIFYEQYF; CDR3 DNA: TGTGCCAGCAGCCTCCCGGGAGATATATTCTACGAGCAGTACTTC
V gene: TRBV9; J gene: TRBJ2-3; clone size: .; D gene: .; CDR3 protein: CASSVVLSDTQYF; CDR3 DNA: TGTGCCAGCAGCGTAGTACTTTCGGATACGCAGTATTTT
V gene: TRBV11-2; J gene: TRBJ2-7; clone size: .; D gene: .; CDR3 protein: CASSPRGTGISPREQYF; CDR3 DNA: TGTGCCAGCAGCCCCAGGGGAACAGGGATCAGTCCCCGCGAGCAGTACTTC
V gene: TRBV7-2; J gene: TRBJ1-1; clone size: .; D gene: .; CDR3 protein: CASSLRQGKSISEGTEAFF; CDR3 DNA: TGTGCCAGCAGCTTAAGGCAGGGTAAAAGCATTTCGGAGGGGACTGAAGCTTTCTTT
V gene: TRBV4-2; J gene: TRBJ1-1; clone size: .; D gene: .; CDR3 protein: CASSSHDGRGNTEAFF; CDR3 DNA: TGTGCCAGCAGCTCCCACGACGGTAGGGGGAACACTGAAGCTTTCTTT
V gene: TRBV7-3; J gene: TRBJ1-2; clone size: .; D gene: .; CDR3 protein: CASSPDRNYGYTF; CDR3 DNA: TGTGCCAGCAGCCCTGACAGGAACTATGGCTACACCTTC
V gene: TRBV5-1; J gene: TRBJ2-7; clone size: .; D gene: TRBD1; CDR3 protein: CASSLAAGGVYEQYF; CDR3 DNA: TGCGCCAGCAGCTTGGCGGCAGGGGGCGTCTACGAGCAGTACTTC
V gene: TRBV6-1; J gene: TRBJ2-7; clone size: .; D gene: .; CDR3 protein: CASTWGADEQYF; CDR3 DNA: TGTGCCAGCACCTGGGGGGCCGACGAGCAGTACTTC
V gene: TRBV9; J gene: TRBJ1-3; clone size: once; D gene: .; CDR3 protein: CASSVLAGSGNTIYF; CDR3 DNA: TGTGCCAGCAGCGTACTGGCTGGCTCTGGAAACACCATATATTTT
V gene: TRBV11-1; J gene: TRBJ2-3; clone size: .; D gene: .; CDR3 protein: CASSRGFADTQYF; CDR3 DNA: TGTGCCAGCAGCCGGGGGTTCGCAGATACGCAGTATTTT
V gene: TRBV6-5; J gene: TRBJ1-3; clone size: .; D gene: .; CDR3 protein: CASSYGRPVGNTIYF; CDR3 DNA: TGTGCCAGCAGTTATGGACGGCCGGTTGGAAACACCATATATTTT
V gene: TRBV2; J gene: TRBJ1-6; clone size: .; D gene: .; CDR3 protein: CASNPYNSPLHF; CDR3 DNA: TGTGCCAGCAATCCCTATAATTCACCCCTCCACTTT
V gene: TRBV5-1; J gene: TRBJ1-1; clone size: .; D gene: .; CDR3 protein: CASSRGDLNTEAFF; CDR3 DNA: TGCGCCAGCAGCCGAGGGGACCTGAACACTGAAGCTTTCTTT
V gene: TRBV18; J gene: TRBJ2-3; clone size: .; D gene: TRBD2; CDR3 protein: CASSPFGPTSGRPPELQYF; CDR3 DNA: TGTGCCAGCTCACCATTCGGACCGACTAGCGGGAGGCCACCCGAATTGCAGTATTTT
V gene: TRBV11-3; J gene: TRBJ2-5; clone size: .; D gene: TRBD1; CDR3 protein: CASSSRQGARIQETQYF; CDR3 DNA: TGTGCCAGCAGCTCGCGACAGGGGGCTAGAATCCAAGAGACCCAGTACTTC
V gene: TRBV27; J gene: TRBJ1-6; clone size: once; D gene: TRBD1; CDR3 protein: CASSDRGPYNSPLHF; CDR3 DNA: TGTGCCAGCTCGGACAGGGGTCCTTATAATTCACCCCTCCACTTT
V gene: TRBV6-1; J gene: TRBJ2-1; clone size: .; D gene: TRBD2; CDR3 protein: CASSELGGSRRSYNEQFF; CDR3 DNA: TGTGCCAGCAGTGAATTGGGCGGGAGTAGAAGGTCCTACAATGAGCAGTTCTTC
V gene: TRBV5-1; J gene: TRBJ2-7; clone size: .; D gene: .; CDR3 protein: CASRLGSESTEQYF; CDR3 DNA: TGCGCCAGCAGATTAGGTTCCGAATCTACCGAGCAGTACTTC